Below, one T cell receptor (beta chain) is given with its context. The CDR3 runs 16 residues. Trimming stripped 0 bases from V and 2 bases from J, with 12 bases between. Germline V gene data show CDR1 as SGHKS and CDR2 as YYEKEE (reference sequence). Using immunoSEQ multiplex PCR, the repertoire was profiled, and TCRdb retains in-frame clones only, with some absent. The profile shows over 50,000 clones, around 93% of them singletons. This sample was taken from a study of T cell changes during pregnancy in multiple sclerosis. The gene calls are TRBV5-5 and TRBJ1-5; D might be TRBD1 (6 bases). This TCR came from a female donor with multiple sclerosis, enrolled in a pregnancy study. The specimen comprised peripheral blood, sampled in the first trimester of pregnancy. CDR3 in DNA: TGTGCCAGCAGCTTGGATCGCCGGACAGGCAATCAGCCCCAGCATTTT. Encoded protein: CASSLDRRTGNQPQHF.